A single sample is the source of the 16 T cell receptor beta chains below, sequenced in a study of blood T cell repertoires in COVID-19. This table comes from immunoSEQ multiplex PCR, and its TCRdb copy is limited to in-frame clones, with some not included. This sample has about 49,000 clones, with around 81% found just once. Sequences were obtained from peripheral blood. These receptors came from a woman older than 75 with COVID-19, enrolled during active disease.

This clone was detected only a few times. The gene calls are TRBV7-9 and TRBJ2-2, with D tentatively TRBD2 (6 bases). There are 15 residues in the CDR3. Trimming removed 3 bases from V and 5 bases from J, with 13 bases in between. CDR1 SEHNR and CDR2 FQNEAQ come from the germline V gene (reference sequence). The DNA of the CDR3 is TGTGCCAGCAGCTTTAAACGCGCGGGAACCGGGGAGCTGTTTTTT. Translating it yields CASSFKRAGTGELFF.

The chain links TRBV30 to TRBJ2-7; 9 nucleotides line up with TRBD1. V trimming: 0 bases; J trimming: 3 bases; junction bases outside the gene matches: 0. CDR1 and CDR2 from the germline V gene are GTSNPN and SVGIG (reference sequence). The CDR3 sequence is 13 residues long. The CDR3 DNA reads TGTGCCTGGAGTGTGGGACAGGGCTACGAGCAGTACTTC. As protein: CAWSVGQGYEQYF.

This clone showed up just once. V usage is TRBV27 and J usage is TRBJ1-6; a weak D match, TRBD1 (6 bases). The CDR3 length is 15 residues. Trimming took 4 bases from V and 10 from J, leaving 17 bases between them. Germline V gives CDR1 MNHEY, CDR2 SMNVEV (reference sequence). The CDR3 reads CASSSLQGQGSPLHF. DNA of the CDR3: TGTGCCAGCAGTTCCCTACAGGGTCAAGGATCACCCCTCCACTTT.

This chain connects TRBV7-8 to TRBJ1-5; no reliable D call. Trimming shortened V by 5 bases and J by 6 bases, and 17 bases separated the two germline ends. The CDR3 loop spans 15 amino acids. The germline V gene encodes CDR1 SGHVS and CDR2 FQNEAQ. The CDR3: CASSQAGLPGQPQHF. Written as DNA, the CDR3 is TGTGCCAGCAGCCAAGCTGGACTGCCCGGTCAGCCCCAGCATTTT.

J is TRBJ1-1 and V is TRBV2; 9 positions agree with TRBD1. Germline V gives CDR1 SNHLY, CDR2 FYNNEI. Germline trimming cut 6 bases from V and 3 bases from J; bases unmatched to any gene: 5. The CDR3 runs to 14 residues. The CDR3 DNA is TGTGCCAGCAGGGTACAGGGGGCTGACACTGAAGCTTTCTTT. It encodes CASRVQGADTEAFF.

The chain employs TRBV19 and TRBJ2-2; possible D gene TRBD2, 6 bases. The CDR3 sequence is 16 residues long. The germline gives CDR1 LNHDA, CDR2 SQIVND (reference sequence). V was pared by 6 bases and J by 7 bases, with 21 bases between. The CDR3 DNA is TGTGCCAGTAGGAGATTAGCCGGAGGGCCTGTCGGGGAGCTGTTTTTT. It translates to CASRRLAGGPVGELFF.

This clone occurred once. The V and J genes are TRBV7-6 and TRBJ1-5; D perhaps matches TRBD1 (5 bases). CDR3 size: 13 residues. The ends were cut back, 5 bases at V and 6 bases at J, with 11 bases in the middle. Germline V gene data show CDR1 as SGHVS and CDR2 as FNYEAQ. The DNA of the CDR3 is TGTGCCAGCAGCGGGGGGACGGGTCAGCCCCAGCATTTT. This encodes CASSGGTGQPQHF.

The V and J genes are TRBV19 and TRBJ1-1, with 7 bases lining up with TRBD1. CDR3 length equals 14 residues. V shed 7 bases, J shed 0 bases, and the junction held 5 bases outside the gene matches. Germline values: CDR1 LNHDA, CDR2 SQIVND (reference sequence). The CDR3 region has the DNA TGTGCCAGTATGCCAGGGGGATTGAACACTGAAGCTTTCTTT. Translated: CASMPGGLNTEAFF.

This clone was counted at least ten times. The chain employs TRBV27 and TRBJ2-1; possible D gene TRBD2, 6 bases. CDR3 size: 13 residues. Between the trimmed V and J ends, which lost 5 bases and 4 bases, there was a span of 9 bases. Germline-derived CDR1 and CDR2 are MNHEY and SMNVEV (reference sequence). The CDR3 coding sequence is TGTGCCAGCAGTCTGGGACTGTACAATGAGCAGTTCTTC. Its protein product is CASSLGLYNEQFF.

This chain connects TRBV5-1 to TRBJ2-3; a weak D match, TRBD2 (5 bases). CDR1 is SGHRS, CDR2 YFSETQ, per germline. Trimming removed 6 bases from V and 4 bases from J, with 12 bases in between. The CDR3 totals 13 residues. The CDR3 nucleotides read TGCGCCAGCACCAATAGGGAGTCAGATACGCAGTATTTT. Its protein is CASTNRESDTQYF.

The gene calls are TRBV2 and TRBJ2-7; D remains ambiguous. The CDR3 is 11 amino acids. V dropped 2 bases and J dropped 7 bases, with 6 bases sitting between them. Germline CDR1 reads SNHLY; CDR2 reads FYNNEI. The CDR3 bases are TGTGCCAGCAGTGAACTCAGAGAGCAGTACTTC. Residues: CASSELREQYF. The complete variable domain, with remaining parts taken from reference TRBV2 and TRBJ2-7, reads EPEVTQTPSHQVTQMGQEVILRCVPISNHLYFYWYRQILGQKVEFLVSFYNNEISEKSEIFDDQFSVERPDGSNFTLKIRSTKLEDSAMYFCASSELREQYFGPGTRLTVT.

The chain is built from TRBV6-5 and TRBJ2-7; 8 nucleotides match TRBD1. Looked up from germline, CDR1 is MNHEY and CDR2 is SVGAGI. The CDR3 totals 14 residues. V shed 5 bases and J 0 bases; nucleotides not matched to a gene: 3. The CDR3 DNA reads TGTGCCAGCAGTCTCGGACAGGGCTCCTACGAGCAGTACTTC. It specifies CASSLGQGSYEQYF.

This chain uses TRBV7-9 with TRBJ2-7; 9 bases agree with TRBD1. The V gene end was trimmed by 5 bases and the J gene end by 0 bases; junction bases not matched to a gene: 8. Germline-derived CDR1 and CDR2 are SEHNR and FQNEAQ (reference sequence). The CDR3 consists of 16 residues. The CDR3 sequence is CASSPGQGTASYEQYF. The CDR3 DNA is TGTGCCAGCAGCCCCGGACAGGGGACGGCCTCCTACGAGCAGTACTTC.

V is TRBV7-3 and J is TRBJ2-1, with TRBD1 as a possible D gene (5 bases). The CDR3 totals 15 residues. Germline CDR1 and CDR2: SGHTA and FQGTGA. The V and J ends lost 5 bases and 8 bases respectively, with 19 bases between them. The chain's CDR3 is CASSPMGLVGDEQFF. The CDR3 DNA reads TGTGCCAGCAGCCCTATGGGGCTAGTTGGGGATGAGCAGTTCTTC.

This chain uses TRBV10-2 with TRBJ2-7; 8 positions agree with TRBD2. Germline V gene lookup returns CDR1 WSHSY and CDR2 SAAADI. CDR3 length: 14 residues. Trimming took 3 bases from V and 6 from J; bases not matched to a gene: 7. The CDR3 region has the DNA TGCGCCAGCAGTGACGGGACTAGGTTTGGCGAGCAGTACTTC. Translated, it gives CASSDGTRFGEQYF.

This clone was seen once. The chain has TRBV27 and TRBJ1-6; possibly TRBD1 for D (5 bases). CDR3 size: 15 residues. Germline assignment: CDR1 MNHEY and CDR2 SMNVEV (reference sequence). Trimming took off 5 bases at V and 3 bases at J, with 11 bases between the two ends. The CDR3 sequence: CASSAGTGYNSPLHF. The CDR3 DNA reads TGTGCCAGCAGTGCGGGGACCGGCTATAATTCACCCCTCCACTTT.